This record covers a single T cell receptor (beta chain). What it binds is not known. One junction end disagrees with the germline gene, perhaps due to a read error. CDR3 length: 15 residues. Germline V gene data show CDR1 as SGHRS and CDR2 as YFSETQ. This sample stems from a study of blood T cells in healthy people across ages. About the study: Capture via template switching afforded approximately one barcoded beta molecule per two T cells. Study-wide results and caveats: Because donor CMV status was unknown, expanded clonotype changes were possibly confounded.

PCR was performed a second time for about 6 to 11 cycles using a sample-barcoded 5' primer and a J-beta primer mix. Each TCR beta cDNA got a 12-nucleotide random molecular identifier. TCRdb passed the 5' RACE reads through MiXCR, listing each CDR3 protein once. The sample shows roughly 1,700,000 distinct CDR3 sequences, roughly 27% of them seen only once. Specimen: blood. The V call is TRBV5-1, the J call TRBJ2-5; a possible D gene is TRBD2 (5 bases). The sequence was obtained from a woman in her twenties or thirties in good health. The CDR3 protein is CASSKDVHSREIQYF. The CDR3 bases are TGCGCCAGCAGCAAAGACGTCCATTCGAGGGAGATCCAGTACTTC.